This is a list of T cell receptor beta chains from one sample in a study of control samples from healthy donors and cancer patients. Data came from immunoSEQ multiplex PCR; TCRdb stores just in-frame clones and leaves some out. The table shows about 200,000 clones, with around 93% occurring only once. Sequencing was performed on blood. The receptors derive from a man aged 30 to 39 in good health. Each CDR3 is given with its conserved first and last residue. D genes are given only for firm matches. Clone size, where shown, is once, few, many, or a class for clones that have expanded.

>-|TRBJ2-6|-|TRBV6-5
CASSAWGCGANVLTF
TGTGCCAGCAGCGCCTGGGGGTGTGGGGCCAACGTCCTGACTTTC
>-|TRBJ1-5|-|TRBV10-2
CASSGSDSAQPQHF
TGCGCCAGCAGTGGATCCGATAGCGCACAGCCCCAGCATTTT
>-|TRBJ1-5|few|TRBV5-1
CASSLRSGQPQHF
TGCGCCAGCAGCTTGAGGTCGGGCCAGCCCCAGCATTTT
>-|TRBJ2-1|-|TRBV5-4
CASSPNGGHNEQFF
TGTGCCAGCAGTCCGAACGGGGGGCACAATGAGCAGTTCTTC
>-|TRBJ1-2|-|TRBV9
CASSAMAGHGYTF
TGTGCCAGCAGCGCTATGGCAGGGCATGGCTACACCTTC
>-|TRBJ2-2|once|TRBV10-1
CASSKTSTGELFF
TGCGCCAGCAGTAAGACTTCTACCGGGGAGCTGTTTTTT
>-|TRBJ1-4|-|TRBV11-2
CASSPNMAASGKLFF
TGTGCCAGCAGCCCTAATATGGCTGCCTCAGGAAAACTGTTTTTT
>TRBD1|TRBJ1-4|-|TRBV2
CASSKETGEKLFF
TGTGCCAGCAGTAAAGAGACAGGGGAAAAACTGTTTTTT
>-|TRBJ1-1|-|TRBV5-6
CASSLDQGRGAFF
TGTGCCAGCAGCTTGGACCAGGGGCGCGGAGCTTTCTTT
>-|TRBJ2-7|-|TRBV5-1
CASSFSGNYEQYF
TGCGCCAGCAGCTTCTCCGGAAACTACGAGCAGTACTTC
>TRBD1|TRBJ2-3|-|TRBV29-1
CSVTTTGAVTDTQYF
TGCAGCGTGACCACTACAGGGGCGGTCACAGATACGCAGTATTTT
>-|TRBJ1-2|-|TRBV14
CASSQLGYGYTF
TGTGCCAGCAGCCAGTTAGGCTATGGCTACACCTTC
>TRBD1|TRBJ1-4|-|TRBV10-3
CAISAQGQPNEKLFF
TGTGCCATCAGCGCTCAGGGACAGCCTAATGAAAAACTGTTTTTT
>TRBD1|TRBJ2-1|once|TRBV15
CATSGRTGQGGPSLNNEQFF
TGTGCCACCAGCGGTCGAACGGGACAGGGCGGCCCGAGCCTGAACAATGAGCAGTTCTTC
>-|TRBJ2-1|-|TRBV27
CASSLLGDEQFF
TGTGCCAGCAGTTTATTGGGGGATGAGCAGTTCTTC
>-|TRBJ2-4|-|TRBV6-5
CASSTPRQNIQYF
TGTGCCAGCAGTACCCCGAGACAGAACATTCAGTACTTC
>-|TRBJ1-1|-|TRBV15
CATSRDLGTEAFF
TGTGCCACCAGCAGAGATTTGGGCACTGAAGCTTTCTTT
>-|TRBJ1-2|-|TRBV10-3
CAISVPYGYTF
TGTGCCATCAGTGTACCCTATGGCTACACCTTC
>-|TRBJ1-5|-|TRBV4-1
CASSQGDSNQPQHF
TGCGCCAGCAGCCAAGGGGACAGCAATCAGCCCCAGCATTTT
>-|TRBJ2-3|-|TRBV7-3
CASSATGSTDTQYF
TGTGCCAGCAGCGCCACAGGGAGTACAGATACGCAGTATTTT
>TRBD1|TRBJ2-1|-|TRBV14
CASSQDIGDRDNEQFF
TGTGCCAGCAGCCAAGATATCGGGGACAGAGACAATGAGCAGTTCTTC
>-|TRBJ1-1|-|TRBV2
CASSELRGPTEAFF
TGTGCCAGCAGTGAATTACGGGGGCCCACTGAAGCTTTCTTT
>-|TRBJ2-7|-|TRBV6-5
CASSRSGSYEQYF
TGTGCCAGCAGCCGCTCCGGCTCCTACGAGCAGTACTTC
>TRBD2|TRBJ2-3|-|TRBV3-1/TRBV3-2
CASSQVGGLGDTQYF
TGTGCCAGCAGCCAAGTAGGGGGACTAGGAGATACGCAGTATTTT
>-|TRBJ1-2|-|TRBV6-5
CASFPQGSYGYTF
TGTGCCAGCTTCCCCCAGGGGAGCTATGGCTACACCTTC
>TRBD1|TRBJ1-1|-|TRBV18
CASSLYGTGGMNTEAFF
TGTGCCAGCTCACTCTACGGGACAGGGGGAATGAACACTGAAGCTTTCTTT
>-|TRBJ1-1|-|TRBV11-1
CASSFARPNTEAFF
TGTGCCAGCAGCTTTGCAAGACCTAACACTGAAGCTTTCTTT